The 24 T cell receptor beta chains below come from one sample, sequenced in a study of monozygotic twins with inflammatory bowel disease (dated by TCRdb to about 2019). Library creation used 5' RACE. The sequencer listed for this sample is Illumina HiSeq 2500. The reads, reprocessed by TCRdb, yield one row per CDR3 protein sequence and no DNA. The table for this sample shows some 400,000 distinct CDR3 sequences. The ten largest account for roughly 2.2% of the sample. Sequencing was performed on blood. The receptor set was obtained from a human donor with ulcerative colitis or Crohn's disease, or a healthy co-twin of an affected twin (not recorded which).

CDR3 sequence: CASSRGGREGYTF. The chain links TRBV12-3 or TRBV12-4 to TRBJ1-2; TCRdb picks TRBD1, but there is no DNA to check that call. This CDR3 has 13 amino acids.

The chain carries TRBV7-2 and TRBJ2-3. The CDR3 runs 14 residues. Per germline, CDR1 SGHTA and CDR2 FQGNSA. The CDR3 is CASSQGADTDTQYF.

The V call is TRBV7-9, the J call TRBJ1-2; TCRdb indicates TRBD1, and absent DNA this call remains unverified. The CDR3 totals 15 residues. Germline values: CDR1 SEHNR, CDR2 FQNEAQ (reference sequence). The chain's CDR3 is CASSLLQLGERGYTF.

The chain employs TRBV7-2 and TRBJ2-1; the D gene TCRdb calls, TRBD1, cannot be checked with no DNA. From germline, CDR1 is SGHTA and CDR2 FQGNSA. The CDR3 has 16 residues. CDR3 protein: CASSLRRDRPYNEQFF.

This sequence joins TRBV2 and TRBJ1-2. CDR1 and CDR2 (germline): SNHLY, FYNNEI. The CDR3 sequence is 11 residues long. CDR3 sequence: CASLVNYGYTF.

The chain carries TRBV20-1 and TRBJ2-1; without DNA, the TCRdb call of TRBD1 cannot be checked. This CDR3 comprises 14 residues. CDR1 and CDR2 (germline): DFQATT, SNEGSKA (reference sequence). The CDR3 reads CSPRSNRVGDEQFF.

The chain recombines TRBV11-2 with TRBJ2-3; TCRdb's D call, TRBD1, is unchecked because there is no DNA. The CDR3 has 13 amino acids. Germline V gene sequence: CDR1 SGHAT, CDR2 FQNNGV. The CDR3 region is CATRDTDTDTQYF. Full variable domain (missing parts from reference TRBV11-2 and TRBJ2-3): EAGVAQSPRYKIIEKRQSVAFWCNPISGHATLYWYQQILGQGPKLLIQFQNNGVVDDSQLPKDRFSAERLKGVDSTLKIQPAKLEDSAVYLCATRDTDTDTQYFGPGTRLTVL.

The chain has TRBV6-5 and TRBJ1-4. Per germline, CDR1 MNHEY and CDR2 SVGAGI. The CDR3 covers 17 residues. CDR3 region: CASSYSISDTTNEKLFF.

J is TRBJ2-7 and V is TRBV29-1; without DNA, the TCRdb call of TRBD2 cannot be checked. CDR1 and CDR2 from the germline V gene are SQVTM and ANQGSEA. The CDR3 extends over 14 amino acids. The CDR3 protein is CSVEDPAGTSEQYF.

The V gene is TRBV5-1, the J gene TRBJ1-1; without DNA, the TCRdb call of TRBD1 cannot be checked. Looked up from germline, CDR1 is SGHRS and CDR2 is YFSETQ. CDR3 length: 14 amino acids. The CDR3 sequence is CASSLGGPFDEAFF.

This chain connects TRBV5-1 to TRBJ1-1; TCRdb's assignment of TRBD1 cannot be checked, as there is no DNA. Germline-derived CDR1 and CDR2 are SGHRS and YFSETQ. The CDR3 loop spans 15 amino acids. The CDR3: CASSLEGRGSTEAFF. The full variable domain, with the rest looked up from reference TRBV5-1 and TRBJ1-1, is KAGVTQTPRYLIKTRGQQVTLSCSPISGHRSVSWYQQTPGQGLQFLFEYFSETQRNKGNFPGRFSGRQFSNSRSEMNVSTLELGDSALYLCASSLEGRGSTEAFFGQGTRLTVV.

This chain joins TRBV20-1 and TRBJ2-7; lacking DNA, the TRBD1 call made by TCRdb goes unchecked. There are 13 residues in the CDR3. Looked up from germline, CDR1 is DFQATT and CDR2 is SNEGSKA (reference sequence). CDR3 protein: CSASILGGGEQYF.

V gene TRBV7-9 combines with J gene TRBJ2-5. Looked up from germline, CDR1 is SEHNR and CDR2 is FQNEAQ (reference sequence). There are 12 residues in the CDR3. This chain's CDR3 is CASSLSGETQYF.

This sequence joins TRBV6-1 and TRBJ2-5; TCRdb proposes TRBD1, but this gene call is untestable without DNA. This CDR3 spans 14 amino acids. Per germline, CDR1 MNHNS and CDR2 SASEGT. The CDR3 here is CATSGGALGETQYF.

This chain links TRBV7-2 with TRBJ1-1; TCRdb's D gene call, TRBD1, goes unchecked for lack of DNA. Germline loops: CDR1 SGHTA, CDR2 FQGNSA. This CDR3 is 18 amino acids long. This CDR3 reads CASSLARTGGASNTEAFF.

The J gene is TRBJ2-7, the V gene TRBV29-1; no DNA is available, so the TRBD1 call from TCRdb remains unchecked. CDR3 length: 13 amino acids. Germline CDR1 reads SQVTM; CDR2 reads ANQGSEA. CDR3 sequence reads: CSVTGFSSYEQYF.

This CDR3 reads CASRARGASGDTDTQYF. This rearrangement joins TRBV7-9 to TRBJ2-3; TCRdb proposes TRBD2, but this gene call is untestable without DNA. CDR3 length: 17 residues. CDR1 SEHNR and CDR2 FQNEAQ come from the germline V gene (reference sequence).

V gene TRBV27 combines with J gene TRBJ2-3; there is no DNA to check the TCRdb D call of TRBD2. Germline lookup yields CDR1 MNHEY and CDR2 SMNVEV (reference sequence). This CDR3 is 16 amino acids long. The CDR3 sequence is CASGVQSVAGVNTQYF.

The chain joins TRBV12-3 or TRBV12-4 to TRBJ1-3; the D gene TCRdb calls, TRBD1, cannot be checked with no DNA. There are 13 residues in the CDR3. CDR3 residues: CASSPGQGNTIYF.

This chain joins TRBV28 and TRBJ2-7; the TCRdb D gene call, TRBD2, has no DNA to confirm it. CDR3 length: 14 amino acids. Germline CDR1 and CDR2: MDHEN and SYDVKM. The CDR3 loop reads CASRPGLPMRELYF.

This chain links TRBV20-1 with TRBJ1-2; TCRdb indicates TRBD1, and absent DNA this call remains unverified. CDR1 is DFQATT, CDR2 SNEGSKA, per germline (reference sequence). This CDR3 is 12 amino acids long. The CDR3 region is CSAPTGKNGYTF.

V is TRBV12-3 or TRBV12-4 and J is TRBJ2-1; without DNA, the TCRdb call of TRBD1 cannot be checked. The CDR3 contains 16 residues. The CDR3 loop is CASSLRVGGRLDEQFF.

The CDR3: CASSFAGVQNEQFF. This chain connects TRBV7-3 to TRBJ2-1; TCRdb names TRBD2, which stays unverified in the absence of DNA. Per the germline V gene, CDR1 is SGHTA and CDR2 is FQGTGA. The CDR3 has 14 residues.

The chain carries TRBV7-9 and TRBJ2-7. Germline lookup yields CDR1 SEHNR and CDR2 FQNEAQ (reference sequence). The CDR3 runs to 13 residues. CDR3 in amino acids: CASSPMRSYEQYF.